This TCR beta chain derives from a study of blood T cells in healthy people across ages. Isolating PBMCs gave at least 7 million of these cells per sample. Then a second PCR, running roughly 6 to 11 cycles, was carried out with a sample-barcoded 5' primer and a J-beta primer mix. TCRdb passed the 5' RACE reads through MiXCR, listing each CDR3 protein once. There are around 1,700,000 distinct CDR3 sequences in the sample; over 25% occur only once, and 7.7% lies in the top ten. V shed 2 bases and J 7 bases; nucleotides not matched to a gene: 12. The CDR3 spans 17 residues. Looked up from germline, CDR1 is MNHEY and CDR2 is SVGEGT.

The material sequenced was blood. The receptor comes from a woman between 25 and 40 years old in good health. The genes are TRBV6-2 or TRBV6-3 and TRBJ2-7; 12 nucleotides agree with TRBD2. The CDR3 here is CASSYPTSGRPLDEQYF. The DNA for the CDR3 is TGTGCCAGCAGTTACCCTACTAGCGGGAGGCCTCTGGATGAGCAGTACTTC.